Listed below are T cell receptor beta chains from one sample, sequenced in a study of blood T cells in healthy people across ages. From the 5' RACE reads, TCRdb called clonotypes with MiXCR, one entry per CDR3 protein. Here the sample spans 1,800,000 or so distinct CDR3 sequences, about 39% being singletons. Material for sequencing was blood. Receptors originate from a human donor in good health. The CDR3 runs from the conserved cysteine through the conserved F or W. Fields, in order: V gene, clone size, J gene, D gene, CDR3 protein, CDR3 DNA. D genes are given only for firm matches. Where a row states a size, it is once, few, many or the class of an expanded clone; other rows omit it.

V: TRBV15; size: few; J: TRBJ2-3; D: TRBD1; CDR3: CATSSGRDSGTDTQYF; DNA: TGTGCCACCAGCAGCGGCCGGGACAGTGGAACAGATACGCAGTATTTT
V: TRBV20-1; size: NA; J: TRBJ1-2; D: TRBD1; CDR3: CSARNPGGNYGYTF; DNA: TGCAGTGCTAGAAACCCAGGGGGAAACTATGGCTACACCTTC
V: TRBV7-2; size: NA; J: TRBJ2-3; D: NA; CDR3: CASSLGHHTDTQYF; DNA: TGTGCCAGCAGCTTGGGGCATCACACAGATACGCAGTATTTT
V: TRBV7-6; size: few; J: TRBJ2-1; D: NA; CDR3: CASSLEGGWTGSYNEQFF; DNA: TGTGCCAGCAGCTTAGAGGGGGGGTGGACAGGGTCCTACAATGAGCAGTTCTTC
V: TRBV7-3; size: NA; J: TRBJ1-1; D: NA; CDR3: CASSVNGGAPEAFF; DNA: TGTGCCAGCAGCGTAAATGGGGGCGCGCCTGAAGCTTTCTTT
V: TRBV5-1; size: NA; J: TRBJ1-2; D: NA; CDR3: CASSLTGPNYDYTF; DNA: TGCGCCAGCAGCTTGACAGGTCCCAACTATGACTACACCTTC
V: TRBV5-1; size: many; J: TRBJ2-7; D: TRBD1; CDR3: CASSLGDSNYEQYF; DNA: TGCGCCAGCAGCTTGGGGGACAGTAACTACGAGCAGTACTTC
V: TRBV18; size: NA; J: TRBJ2-1; D: TRBD1; CDR3: CASSPGTGDTYNEQFF; DNA: TGTGCCAGCTCACCGGGGACAGGGGACACCTACAATGAGCAGTTCTTC
V: TRBV7-6; size: NA; J: TRBJ1-2; D: NA; CDR3: CASSLAGTDSYGYTF; DNA: TGTGCCAGCAGCTTAGCAGGGACGGATTCTTATGGCTACACCTTC
V: TRBV7-2; size: many; J: TRBJ2-7; D: NA; CDR3: CASSLTATLSYEQYF; DNA: TGTGCCAGCAGCTTAACAGCCACCTTATCCTACGAGCAGTACTTC
V: TRBV7-9; size: few; J: TRBJ1-1; D: NA; CDR3: CASSPAARGHTEAFF; DNA: TGTGCCAGCAGCCCGGCTGCCAGGGGACACACTGAAGCTTTCTTT
V: TRBV6-2/TRBV6-3; size: few; J: TRBJ1-5; D: NA; CDR3: CASAGQHSNQPQHF; DNA: TGTGCCAGCGCCGGACAGCATAGCAATCAGCCCCAGCATTTT
V: TRBV4-3; size: NA; J: TRBJ2-3; D: NA; CDR3: CASSQVYRSTDTQYF; DNA: TGCGCCAGCAGCCAAGTGTACAGGAGCACAGATACGCAGTATTTT
V: TRBV7-2; size: NA; J: TRBJ2-3; D: NA; CDR3: CASSPRDPRETQYF; DNA: TGTGCCAGCAGCCCCAGGGACCCCAGGGAGACCCAGTATTTT
V: TRBV7-2; size: many; J: TRBJ2-1; D: TRBD2; CDR3: CASSSSGGWNEQFF; DNA: TGTGCCAGCAGTTCAAGCGGGGGGTGGAATGAGCAGTTCTTC
V: TRBV4-1; size: NA; J: TRBJ2-5; D: NA; CDR3: CASSQVIFGTATPYQETQYF; DNA: TGCGCCAGCAGCCAAGTAATATTTGGGACGGCGACCCCGTACCAAGAGACCCAGTACTTC
V: TRBV4-3; size: NA; J: TRBJ1-1; D: NA; CDR3: CASSQDMGGAEAFF; DNA: TGCGCCAGCAGCCAAGATATGGGGGGCGCGGAGGCTTTCTTT
V: TRBV7-2; size: NA; J: TRBJ1-2; D: TRBD1; CDR3: CASSPGTGPGGYTF; DNA: TGTGCCAGCAGCCCTGGGACAGGGCCCGGTGGCTACACCTTC
V: TRBV19; size: NA; J: TRBJ1-1; D: NA; CDR3: CASSIIGTTEAFF; DNA: TGTGCCAGTAGTATTATAGGGACCACTGAAGCTTTCTTT
V: TRBV3-1; size: once; J: TRBJ1-6; D: TRBD1; CDR3: CASRLRGTGDSPLHF; DNA: TGTGCCAGCAGACTTAGGGGGACAGGGGATTCACCCCTCCACTTT
V: TRBV28; size: NA; J: TRBJ2-7; D: TRBD1; CDR3: CASVPGQAYEQYF; DNA: TGTGCCAGCGTACCGGGACAGGCCTACGAGCAGTACTTC
V: TRBV20-1; size: NA; J: TRBJ2-1; D: NA; CDR3: CSARARPGGEQFF; DNA: TGCAGTGCTAGAGCACGCCCAGGTGGTGAGCAGTTCTTC
V: TRBV15; size: NA; J: TRBJ2-5; D: TRBD2; CDR3: CATSRVSGTKETQYF; DNA: TGTGCCACCAGCAGGGTATCCGGGACTAAAGAGACCCAGTACTTC
V: TRBV29-1; size: many; J: TRBJ2-7; D: NA; CDR3: CSVGVGRNYEQYF; DNA: TGCAGCGTTGGGGTAGGCCGAAACTACGAGCAGTACTTC
V: TRBV28; size: NA; J: TRBJ2-7; D: TRBD1; CDR3: CASSRGGQGYEQYF; DNA: TGTGCCAGCAGTCGAGGGGGACAGGGCTACGAGCAGTACTTC
V: TRBV25-1; size: NA; J: TRBJ2-1; D: TRBD1; CDR3: CASSEGTGALNEQFF; DNA: TGTGCCAGCAGTGAAGGGACAGGGGCTTTAAATGAGCAGTTCTTC
V: TRBV27; size: NA; J: TRBJ1-4; D: NA; CDR3: CASSFGRVSNEKLFF; DNA: TGTGCCAGCAGTTTTGGAAGGGTGTCTAATGAAAAACTGTTTTTT
V: TRBV6-2/TRBV6-3; size: NA; J: TRBJ1-2; D: TRBD1; CDR3: CASSTWGQGRDYGYTF; DNA: TGTGCCAGCAGTACTTGGGGACAGGGAAGAGACTATGGCTACACCTTC
V: TRBV7-9; size: few; J: TRBJ2-7; D: NA; CDR3: CASSPRMDGELYEQYF; DNA: TGTGCCAGCAGCCCGCGGATGGACGGGGAGCTCTACGAGCAGTACTTC
V: TRBV4-2; size: once; J: TRBJ1-4; D: TRBD1; CDR3: CAGGIGTAEKLFF; DNA: TGTGCCGGCGGCATAGGGACAGCTGAAAAACTGTTTTTT
V: TRBV29-1; size: NA; J: TRBJ1-2; D: NA; CDR3: CSVKQEDYGYTF; DNA: TGCAGCGTTAAACAGGAAGACTATGGCTACACCTTC
V: TRBV4-3; size: few; J: TRBJ1-2; D: TRBD1; CDR3: CASSQDPYRDSFNYGYTF; DNA: TGCGCCAGCAGCCAAGACCCCTACCGGGACAGTTTTAACTATGGCTACACCTTC
V: TRBV28; size: few; J: TRBJ1-1; D: NA; CDR3: CASSLRMGIAEAFF; DNA: TGTGCCAGCAGTTTGAGAATGGGAATTGCTGAAGCTTTCTTT
V: TRBV20-1; size: few; J: TRBJ1-2; D: TRBD1; CDR3: CSARDLRQGGRGGYTF; DNA: TGCAGTGCTAGAGATCTCCGGCAGGGGGGAAGAGGTGGCTACACCTTC
V: TRBV7-6; size: NA; J: TRBJ1-2; D: TRBD1; CDR3: CASRKGAVGHGYTF; DNA: TGTGCCAGCAGGAAGGGGGCCGTGGGCCATGGCTACACCTTC
V: TRBV4-1; size: NA; J: TRBJ2-7; D: NA; CDR3: CASSPRHRDSSHEQYF; DNA: TGCGCCAGCAGCCCTAGACACCGAGACAGCAGTCATGAGCAGTACTTC
V: TRBV11-3; size: few; J: TRBJ1-5; D: NA; CDR3: CASSLDCRWGISNQPQHF; DNA: TGTGCCAGCAGCTTAGACTGTAGATGGGGGATTAGCAATCAGCCCCAGCATTTT
V: TRBV5-1; size: NA; J: TRBJ2-1; D: TRBD2; CDR3: CASSLPSGTSGQWIEQFF; DNA: TGCGCCAGCAGCCTCCCCTCTGGGACTAGCGGCCAATGGATAGAGCAGTTCTTC
V: TRBV11-2; size: many; J: TRBJ2-7; D: NA; CDR3: CASSLGVATFYEQYF; DNA: TGTGCCAGCAGCTTAGGTGTAGCGACGTTTTACGAGCAGTACTTC
V: TRBV7-9; size: few; J: TRBJ2-1; D: NA; CDR3: CASSSPRTSYNEQFF; DNA: TGTGCCAGCAGCTCCCCTCGGACGTCCTACAATGAGCAGTTCTTC
V: TRBV29-1; size: many; J: TRBJ2-3; D: NA; CDR3: CSVEDRGRWDTQYF; DNA: TGCAGCGTTGAAGATCGAGGCCGCTGGGATACGCAGTATTTT
V: TRBV5-1; size: few; J: TRBJ2-6; D: TRBD1; CDR3: CASLTGQGGSGANVLTF; DNA: TGCGCCAGTCTGACCGGACAGGGAGGCTCTGGGGCCAACGTCCTGACTTTC
V: TRBV7-9; size: NA; J: TRBJ1-1; D: TRBD1; CDR3: CASRDRGPNTEAFF; DNA: TGTGCCAGCAGGGACAGGGGGCCCAACACTGAAGCTTTCTTT
V: TRBV3-1; size: few; J: TRBJ2-5; D: TRBD1; CDR3: CASSPRDRPLPTQYF; DNA: TGTGCCAGCAGCCCCCGGGACAGGCCCCTACCGACCCAGTACTTC
V: TRBV20-1; size: NA; J: TRBJ2-7; D: TRBD2; CDR3: CSASRSGVVCEQYF; DNA: TGCAGTGCTAGTCGTAGCGGGGTTGTCTGCGAGCAGTACTTC
V: TRBV6-5; size: NA; J: TRBJ2-7; D: NA; CDR3: CASSYSIRSDGEQYF; DNA: TGTGCCAGCAGTTACTCGATCCGGAGTGACGGTGAGCAGTACTTC